This entry is about one T cell receptor (beta chain). Its antigen is still unknown. The sample holds no much larger clone one base away, and base qualities are not on file. The CDR3, cysteine through phenylalanine, is 13 amino acids long. The entry retains the CDR3 DNA only, 39 bases that are in frame from base 1. Trimming at the junction amounts to 3 bases on V and 1 base on J, and the germline ends lie 4 bases apart. The CDR3 regions of human TCRbeta chains were subjected to immunosequencing. For the original study's pipeline: TCRs in the repertoires were matched against a reference library of SARS-CoV-2-specific TCRs that had been generated with the MIRA antigen-specificity platform. Breadth meant the fraction of unique TCRs that were SARS-CoV-2-associated, whereas depth meant the fraction of total T cells that were SARS-CoV-2-associated. Using the MIRA data, each spike-specific TCR was assigned both to the spike region to which the TCR was reactive and to a CD4 or CD8 class. Log10-transformed breadth and depth values were compared by one-way ANOVA with Sidak's multiple comparisons tests. TCRdb limited this immuneACCESS table to in-frame rearrangements with V and J called. A share of clones is missing; checked studies link under half to unresolved V genes, and the rest is unexplained. V, J and clone size reflect that table, while D and trimming were determined from the DNA. Here the sample has about 120,000 clones; about nine tenths occur a single time. Approximately 6.9% of the sample rests with the top ten.

Explained via the paper, the time point label denotes: about 28 days (+/-7) after the second vaccine dose. AZD1222 recipients whose second dose came at about 4 weeks and those whose second dose came at about 12 weeks were combined into one group, since spike-specific TCR depth and breadth did not differ between the two schedules. The vaccinee samples were drawn from two UK trials, COV001 and COV002, one of which was a single-blind randomized controlled phase 2/3 trial testing AZD1222 (ChAdOx1 nCoV-19) in healthy adults. For TCRbeta chain sequencing, PBMC samples were collected from trial participants at day 0 and at day 28 after the second dose. The sample is drawn from a study of T cell responses to AZD1222 COVID-19 vaccine (dated by TCRdb to about 2021). A note on the overall study: A total of approximately 250 trial participants underwent TCR sequencing, of whom 207 had received two doses of AZD1222 and around 25 had received two doses of the MenACWY control vaccine. Enrollment into the trials was organized by age into subgroups of 18-55, 56-69 and 70-plus years, and those subgroups contained roughly 140, 27 and 60 TCR-sequenced participants, respectively.

Overall study results and their limits: Epitopes outside the regions mutated in the B.1.351 and B.1.1.7 variants were reportedly recognized by nearly half of the unique spike-specific TCRs. No day 14 peak-response samples were available, so repertoires were characterized only after the peak T cell response. The whole spike protein was spanned by vaccine-associated CD4 TCRs, and dominant responses were seen in regions 160-218 and 743-854. After two AZD1222 doses, spike-specific TCR breadth and depth were significantly higher than at day 0 and than in MenACWY recipients. Conclusions about previously exposed vaccinees are limited, since just six or seven AZD1222 recipients were seropositive for SARS-CoV-2 at baseline. Participants were mostly white British, with more females than males. The authors suggested clonal diversity may have been underestimated. The 56-69-year group was small, and its depth increase did not reach significance, likely because of low power.

The specimen was peripheral blood, collected 28 days after the second AZD1222 dose. In this chain, TRBV12-3 or TRBV12-4 is recombined with TRBJ1-5, with the identity of the D gene unclear. The sequence was obtained from an adult who received the AZD1222 COVID-19 vaccine. The CDR3: CASSFLSNQPQHF. The DNA sequence is given as TGTGCCAGCAGTTTCTTGAGCAATCAGCCCCAGCATTTT.